This TCR beta chain emerged from a study of blood T cells in healthy people across ages. General study findings and limits: Leaving the PBMCs unsorted stopped any conclusive comparison of naive versus antigen-experienced cells.

Alongside a J-beta primer mix, a sample-barcoded 5' primer served in a second PCR lasting about 7 to 12 cycles. TCRdb ran MiXCR on the 5' RACE reads and lists one entry per CDR3 protein. The data contain hundreds of thousands of distinct CDR3 sequences, more than 25% of them singletons. On this clonotype itself: Its antigen is still unknown.

Sequencing input: blood. The TCR comes from an elderly woman in good health.

CDR3: CASRLRTSGSTDTQYF. CDR3 coding DNA: TGTGCCAGCAGACTCAGGACTAGCGGGAGTACAGATACGCAGTATTTT. The rearrangement links TRBV6-5 to TRBJ2-3, with 13 bases matching TRBD2. CDR1 is MNHEY and CDR2 is SVGAGI in the germline V gene. The CDR3 is 16 residues long. V dropped 6 bases and J dropped 3; count of bases not matched to a gene: 6.